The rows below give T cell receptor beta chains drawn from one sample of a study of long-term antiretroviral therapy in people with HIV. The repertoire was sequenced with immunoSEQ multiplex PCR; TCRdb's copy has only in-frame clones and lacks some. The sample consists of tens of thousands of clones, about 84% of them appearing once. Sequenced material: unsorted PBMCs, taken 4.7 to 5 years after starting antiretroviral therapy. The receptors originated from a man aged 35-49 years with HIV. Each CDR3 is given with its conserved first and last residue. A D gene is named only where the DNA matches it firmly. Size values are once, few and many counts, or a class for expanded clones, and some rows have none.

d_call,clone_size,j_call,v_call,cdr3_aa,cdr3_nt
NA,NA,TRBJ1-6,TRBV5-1,CASSLEGGSYNSPLHF,TGCGCCAGCAGCTTGGAAGGGGGCTCCTATAATTCACCCCTCCACTTT
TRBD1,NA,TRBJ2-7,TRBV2,CASSATGGEQYF,TGTGCCAGCAGCGCAACAGGGGGCGAGCAGTACTTC
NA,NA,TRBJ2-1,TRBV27,CASSLSGDEQFF,TGTGCCAGCAGTTTATCTGGGGATGAGCAGTTCTTC
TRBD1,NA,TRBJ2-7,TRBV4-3,CASSQDNRGYYEQYF,TGCGCCAGCAGCCAAGACAACAGGGGGTACTACGAGCAGTACTTC
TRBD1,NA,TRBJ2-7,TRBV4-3,CASSQDRDRAYEQYF,TGCGCCAGCAGCCAAGACCGGGACAGAGCCTACGAGCAGTACTTC
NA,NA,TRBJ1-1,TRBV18,CASSPSGVSTEAFF,TGTGCCAGCTCACCATCGGGCGTCTCCACTGAAGCTTTCTTT
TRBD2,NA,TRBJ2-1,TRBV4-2,CASSQEGGLNNEQFF,TGTGCCAGCAGCCAAGAGGGAGGGTTGAACAATGAGCAGTTCTTC
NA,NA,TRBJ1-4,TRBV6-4,CASSPRGGANEKLFF,TGTGCCAGCAGTCCCCGAGGGGGGGCTAATGAAAAACTGTTTTTT
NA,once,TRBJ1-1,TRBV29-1,CSAMSSEAFF,TGCAGCGCTATGTCCTCTGAAGCTTTCTTT
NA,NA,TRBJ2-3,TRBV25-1,CASSEIQADTDTQYF,TGTGCCAGCAGTGAAATCCAGGCAGACACAGATACGCAGTATTTT
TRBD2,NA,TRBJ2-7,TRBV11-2,CASSLGSGGYYEQYF,TGTGCCAGCAGCTTAGGGAGCGGGGGGTACTACGAGCAGTACTTC
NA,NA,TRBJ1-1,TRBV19,CASSPPNPLNTEAFF,TGTGCCAGTAGTCCCCCAAATCCTCTTAACACTGAAGCTTTCTTT
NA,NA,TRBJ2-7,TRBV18,CASSSRASKNYEQYF,TGTGCCAGCTCATCCCGGGCCTCGAAGAACTACGAGCAGTACTTC
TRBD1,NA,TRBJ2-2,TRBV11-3,CASRGQGTGELFF,TGTGCCAGCAGAGGACAGGGGACCGGGGAGCTGTTTTTT
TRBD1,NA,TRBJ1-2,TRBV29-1,CSVEGGTGWGGYTF,TGCAGCGTTGAGGGCGGGACAGGATGGGGTGGCTACACCTTC
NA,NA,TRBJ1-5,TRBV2,CASSPVRGGNQPQHF,TGTGCCAGCAGTCCCGTAAGGGGGGGCAATCAGCCCCAGCATTTT
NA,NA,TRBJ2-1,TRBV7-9,CASSLEGNNEQFF,TGTGCCAGCAGCTTAGAAGGGAACAATGAGCAGTTCTTC
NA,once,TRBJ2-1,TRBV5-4,CASSPTGAERYSYNEQFF,TGTGCCAGCAGCCCCACAGGAGCAGAGCGTTACTCCTACAATGAGCAGTTCTTC
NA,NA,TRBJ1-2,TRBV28,CASFNRDIYGYTF,TGTGCCAGCTTCAACAGGGATATCTATGGCTACACCTTC